Listed below are T cell receptor beta chains from one sample, sequenced in a study of shared clonotypes between healthy human individuals. Sequenced by immunoSEQ multiplex PCR; TCRdb stores in-frame clones only, minus some. The table includes 950,000 to 1,100,000 clones, 70% to 80% detected once. The sequencing sample was made of memory CD4+ T cells sorted from blood. These receptors all come from a young man in good health. The CDR3 runs from the conserved cysteine through the conserved F or W. A D gene is named only where the DNA matches it firmly. The size entry is marked missing in some rows and otherwise reads once, few, many or a size class.

v_call	clone_size	d_call	cdr3_length	j_call	cdr3_aa	cdr3_nt
TRBV5-1	once	-	15	TRBJ2-7	CASSLDSGSSYEQYF	TGCGCCAGCAGCTTGGACTCAGGGAGCTCCTACGAGCAGTACTTC
TRBV5-4	-	-	15	TRBJ2-7	CASSFGGRGSYEQYF	TGTGCCAGCAGCTTCGGGGGAAGAGGCTCCTACGAGCAGTACTTC
TRBV18	-	-	14	TRBJ1-6	CASSPTGPNSPLHF	TGTGCCAGCTCACCAACAGGCCCCAATTCACCCCTCCACTTT
TRBV11-2	-	-	13	TRBJ1-2	CASSFSSRNGYTF	TGTGCCAGCAGCTTTTCTTCCAGGAATGGCTACACCTTC
TRBV9	-	-	14	TRBJ2-2	CASSVRRVGGELFF	TGTGCCAGCAGCGTGAGGCGAGTCGGCGGGGAGCTGTTTTTT
TRBV6-4	-	-	16	TRBJ1-2	CASSDSEGGPLNGYTF	TGTGCCAGCAGTGACTCGGAGGGGGGGCCACTGAATGGCTACACCTTC
TRBV18	-	-	15	TRBJ1-2	CASSPSKGPNYGYTF	TGTGCCAGCTCACCATCGAAAGGGCCTAACTATGGCTACACCTTC
TRBV29-1	-	TRBD2	16	TRBJ2-1	CSVAMTSGKGYNEQFF	TGCAGCGTCGCGATGACTAGCGGGAAGGGTTACAATGAGCAGTTCTTC
TRBV19	-	TRBD1	13	TRBJ2-5	CASAQGPGETQYF	TGTGCCAGCGCACAGGGGCCGGGGGAGACCCAGTACTTC
TRBV30	-	TRBD2	17	TRBJ2-2	CAWAQGLAGVGSGELFF	TGTGCCTGGGCCCAGGGACTAGCGGGAGTGGGTTCCGGGGAGCTGTTTTTT
TRBV9	few	-	13	TRBJ1-3	CASRRDAGNTIYF	TGTGCCAGCAGAAGGGACGCAGGAAACACCATATATTTT
TRBV7-2	few	-	14	TRBJ2-3	CASSLKGSTDTQYF	TGTGCCAGCAGCTTAAAAGGGAGCACAGATACGCAGTATTTT
TRBV11-2	once	-	13	TRBJ2-1	CASSIKGLGEQFF	TGTGCCAGCAGCATTAAGGGCCTGGGTGAGCAGTTCTTC
TRBV5-6	-	-	13	TRBJ2-2	CASSFRLTGELFF	TGTGCCAGCAGCTTTCGATTGACCGGGGAGCTGTTTTTT
TRBV19	-	-	13	TRBJ1-5	CASSIASNQPQHF	TGTGCCAGTAGTATAGCCAGCAATCAGCCCCAGCATTTT
TRBV2	-	-	13	TRBJ2-1	CASSEGTHNEQFF	TGTGCCAGCAGTGAAGGGACCCACAATGAGCAGTTCTTC
TRBV10-3	-	-	14	TRBJ2-3	CAISDVGSTDTQYF	TGTGCCATCAGTGATGTGGGTAGCACAGATACGCAGTATTTT
TRBV7-9	few	-	15	TRBJ1-5	CASSLGGTLNQPQHF	TGTGCCAGCAGCTTAGGGGGGACTCTTAATCAGCCCCAGCATTTT
TRBV2	-	-	15	TRBJ1-4	CASSDGRSTNEKLFF	TGTGCCAGCAGTGATGGACGCTCAACTAATGAAAAACTGTTTTTT
TRBV5-1	-	-	14	TRBJ2-3	CASSLDTGIDTQYF	TGCGCCAGCAGCCTGGACACAGGGATCGATACGCAGTATTTT
TRBV28	-	TRBD1	13	TRBJ2-4	CASSQGDKNIQYF	TGTGCCAGCAGTCAGGGGGACAAAAACATTCAGTACTTC
TRBV6-1	once	-	14	TRBJ2-7	CASSEGPGPYEQYF	TGTGCCAGCAGTGAGGGACCAGGGCCCTACGAGCAGTACTTC
TRBV2	once	-	13	TRBJ2-7	CASSLTETYEQYF	TGTGCCAGCAGCCTGACAGAGACCTACGAGCAGTACTTC
TRBV21-1	-	-	14	TRBJ2-7	CASSKVSDTYEQYF	TGTGCCAGCAGCAAAGTCAGCGATACCTACGAGCAGTACTTC
TRBV7-2	-	TRBD2	17	TRBJ2-3	CASSLVSAGGPSDTQYF	TGTGCCAGCAGCTTGGTTTCTGCGGGGGGGCCATCAGATACGCAGTATTTT
TRBV30	few	-	12	TRBJ1-1	CAWRPDRPEAFF	TGTGCCTGGAGGCCAGACAGACCTGAAGCTTTCTTT
TRBV7-9	-	-	16	TRBJ2-2	CASSTKQGTYAGELFF	TGTGCCAGCAGCACCAAACAGGGGACTTACGCCGGGGAGCTGTTTTTT
TRBV6-5	-	TRBD1	14	TRBJ1-1	CASRPQGAGTEAFF	TGTGCCAGCAGACCTCAGGGGGCCGGTACTGAAGCTTTCTTT
TRBV6-1	few	-	15	TRBJ1-4	CASSGGQATNEKLFF	TGTGCCAGCAGTGGAGGGCAAGCAACTAATGAAAAACTGTTTTTT
TRBV18	-	-	13	TRBJ1-1	CASSSTRDTEAFF	TGTGCCAGCTCCTCGACGAGGGACACTGAAGCTTTCTTT
TRBV19	-	TRBD1	16	TRBJ1-6	CASSTTSGTGNSPLHF	TGTGCCAGTAGTACTACCTCCGGGACAGGAAATTCACCCCTCCACTTT
TRBV7-9	-	TRBD2	18	TRBJ2-5	CASTEGSGGATYQETQYF	TGTGCCAGCACGGAGGGTAGCGGGGGGGCGACATACCAAGAGACCCAGTACTTC
TRBV21-1	-	-	17	TRBJ2-3	CASSGLAGGLNTDTQYF	TGTGCCAGCAGCGGACTAGCGGGAGGTCTAAACACAGATACGCAGTATTTT
TRBV5-8	-	-	14	TRBJ1-5	CASIDPGESQPQHF	TGTGCCAGCATTGACCCTGGAGAGAGTCAGCCCCAGCATTTT
TRBV6-1	-	-	14	TRBJ1-6	CASSPRQLESPLHF	TGTGCCAGCAGTCCGCGACAGCTCGAGTCACCCCTCCACTTT
TRBV6-5	-	TRBD1	15	TRBJ1-2	CASSLSGTGDYGYTF	TGTGCCAGCAGTTTGTCCGGGACAGGGGACTATGGCTACACCTTC
TRBV2	-	TRBD1	15	TRBJ1-6	CASGLTGVGNSPLHF	TGTGCCAGCGGGTTGACAGGGGTCGGAAATTCACCCCTCCACTTT
TRBV6-6	-	-	13	TRBJ1-2	CASSSLGGGGYTF	TGTGCCAGCAGTTCCCTTGGAGGGGGTGGCTACACCTTC
TRBV18	-	-	16	TRBJ2-3	CASSPLNAWGTDTQYF	TGTGCCAGCTCACCACTGAACGCATGGGGCACAGATACGCAGTATTTT
TRBV19	-	TRBD2	13	TRBJ2-1	CATGLAMYNEQFF	TGTGCCACAGGACTAGCGATGTACAATGAGCAGTTCTTC
TRBV30	-	-	13	TRBJ1-5	CAWREGQSQPQHF	TGTGCCTGGAGGGAAGGACAAAGTCAGCCCCAGCATTTT
TRBV6-1	-	TRBD2	15	TRBJ2-7	CASSEALGGSYEQYF	TGTGCCAGCAGTGAAGCGCTCGGGGGGTCCTACGAGCAGTACTTC
TRBV5-1	-	TRBD2	17	TRBJ2-2	CASSSTTSGSNTGELFF	TGCGCCAGCAGCTCTACGACTAGCGGTTCGAACACCGGGGAGCTGTTTTTT